The clone carrying this T cell receptor beta chain was observed a handful of times. This record belongs to a study of T-cell memory formation after mild COVID-19. Germline CDR1 GTSNPN, CDR2 SVGIG (reference sequence). With 4 bases removed from V and 2 bases from J, the gap between germline ends came to 12 bases. CDR3 length: 14 amino acids. From the 5' RACE reads, TCRdb called clonotypes with MiXCR, one entry per CDR3 protein. Seen here are more than 110,000 distinct CDR3 sequences, more than 13% observed once, and the top ten hold about 26%. The sample was PBMCs or a T cell subset sorted from them (not recorded which). The clonotype was recovered from an adult woman who had mild COVID-19 (a few samples of this study predate the infection). Cell type and time point are not known. V is TRBV30 and J is TRBJ2-1; the D gene is possibly TRBD2 (6 bases). In nucleotides, the CDR3 is TGTGCCTGGAAACCGGGGGACGCCTACAATGAGCAGTTCTTC. This sequence encodes CAWKPGDAYNEQFF.